The 7 T cell receptor beta chains reported below all come from one sample, sequenced in a study of blood T cell repertoires in COVID-19. The table came from immunoSEQ multiplex PCR; TCRdb's copy has only in-frame clones and leaves some out. The sample lists around 310,000 clones, just under 90% occurring once. The source material was PBMCs or T cells enriched from blood (not recorded which). Receptors originate from a woman aged 25 to 39 who had recovered from COVID-19.

This chain's CDR3 is CSAWAASGYEQYF. For the CDR3, the DNA is TGCAGCGCCTGGGCGGCTAGCGGATACGAGCAGTACTTC. The chain has TRBV29-1 and TRBJ2-7, with 7 bases lining up with TRBD2. The length of the CDR3 is 13 residues. Germline V gene data show CDR1 as SQVTM and CDR2 as ANQGSEA. With V trimmed by 7 bases and J by 4 bases, 10 bases remained unmatched.

The chain has TRBV11-2 and TRBJ2-1; D possibly corresponds to TRBD2 (5 bases). The CDR3 consists of 16 residues. Trimming cost V 7 bases and J 1 base, with 17 bases left between them. CDR1 and CDR2 (germline): SGHAT, FQNNGV. CDR3 in amino acids: CASTLTTRVSYNEQFF. CDR3 bases: TGTGCCAGCACTTTGACTACTAGGGTGTCCTACAATGAGCAGTTCTTC.

The chain recombines TRBV28 with TRBJ1-1; 10 bases fit TRBD1. Per the germline V gene, CDR1 is MDHEN and CDR2 is SYDVKM. This CDR3 comprises 14 residues. Germline trimming cut 7 bases from V and 4 bases from J; bases unmatched to any gene: 6. The CDR3 loop is CASKRTGGLTEAFF. CDR3 nucleotide sequence: TGTGCCAGCAAACGGACAGGGGGACTCACTGAAGCTTTCTTT. The entire variable domain, with the rest obtained from reference TRBV28 and TRBJ1-1, is as follows: DVKVTQSSRYLVKRTGEKVFLECVQDMDHENMFWYRQDPGLGLRLIYFSYDVKMKEKGDIPEGYSVSREKKERFSLILESASTNQTSMYLCASKRTGGLTEAFFGQGTRLTVV.

The chain joins TRBV7-2 to TRBJ2-2; 7 bases line up with TRBD1. The CDR3 is made up of 13 amino acids. The V segment lost 3 bases and the J segment 6 bases; nucleotides outside the gene matches: 1. CDR1 SGHTA and CDR2 FQGNSA come from the germline V gene. The chain's CDR3 is CASSFDRAGELFF. CDR3 DNA: TGTGCCAGCAGCTTCGACAGGGCCGGGGAGCTGTTTTTT.

The chain employs TRBV19 and TRBJ1-2; unclear D gene. Germline CDR1 is LNHDA and CDR2 is SQIVND (reference sequence). V lost 1 base, J lost 5 bases, and 8 bases lay in between. CDR3 length: 13 residues. The DNA of the CDR3 is TGTGCCAGTAGTATAGGACCCGGGTATGGCTACACCTTC. Protein sequence: CASSIGPGYGYTF.

V is TRBV4-1 and J is TRBJ1-1; TRBD1 might be the D (6 bases). Trimming removed 1 base at V and 0 bases at J, with 12 bases between. The CDR3 has 16 residues. Germline CDR1 MGHRA, CDR2 YSYEKL. The CDR3 DNA reads as TGCGCCAGCAGCCAAGGGGACACCGTATTGAACACTGAAGCTTTCTTT. It codes for CASSQGDTVLNTEAFF.

The CDR3 bases are TGTGCCAGCAGCTTTCTGCGGGAAAACTCCTACGAGCAGTACTTC. This gives the protein CASSFLRENSYEQYF. This chain uses TRBV5-6 with TRBJ2-7, with D perhaps matching TRBD2 (6 bases). The ends were cut back, 2 bases at V and 0 bases at J, with 12 bases in the middle. The CDR3 is made up of 15 amino acids. Germline CDR1 SGHDT, CDR2 YYEEEE.